The 5 T cell receptor beta chains reported below all come from one sample, sequenced in a study of blood T cell repertoires in COVID-19. The repertoire was sequenced with immunoSEQ multiplex PCR; TCRdb's copy has only in-frame clones and lacks some. The table has 250,000 to 350,000 clones, 88% seen once. The sequenced sample consisted of peripheral blood. These receptors came from a young woman with COVID-19, enrolled during active disease.

This chain uses TRBV5-1 with TRBJ1-2, with 7 bases identical to TRBD1. The CDR3 is made up of 14 amino acids. Per germline, CDR1 SGHRS and CDR2 YFSETQ. With V trimmed by 3 bases and J by 8 bases, 10 bases remained unmatched. CDR3 DNA: TGCGCCAGCAGCTCCGGACAGGTTTTGAAGGGCTACACCTTC. It encodes CASSSGQVLKGYTF.

V gene TRBV4-2 combines with J gene TRBJ2-5; the match to TRBD2 covers 12 bases. V was pared by 4 bases and J by 2 bases, with 8 bases of the junction left unmatched. CDR1 and CDR2 (germline): LGHNA, YNFKEQ. The CDR3 has 17 amino acids. CDR3 nucleotide sequence: TGTGCCAGCAGCCTATCTGGGACTAGCGGGCTGCAAGAGACCCAGTACTTC. Protein product: CASSLSGTSGLQETQYF.

The sample holds a few counts of this clone. Different DNA sequences within this sample yield the same CDR3. The chain employs TRBV6-5 and TRBJ2-5; TRBD1 might be the D (6 bases). The CDR3 runs to 14 residues. Trimming removed 5 bases at V and 1 base at J, with 11 bases between. Germline CDR1 and CDR2: MNHEY and SVGAGI. In DNA, the CDR3 is TGTGCCAGCAGTACAGGGTTCACCCAAGAGACCCAGTACTTC. Translation gives CASSTGFTQETQYF.

Points on this clone: Other DNA sequences from this sample encode an identical CDR3 as well. The chain has TRBV27 and TRBJ2-2, with D unresolved. Trimming pared 3 bases from V and 0 bases from J, leaving 2 bases between. The CDR3 consists of 13 residues. Germline CDR1 and CDR2: MNHEY and SMNVEV (reference sequence). The CDR3 DNA reads TGTGCCAGCAGTTTCTCGAACACCGGGGAGCTGTTTTTT. This translates into CASSFSNTGELFF.

The rearrangement uses TRBV18 and TRBJ2-3, with 9 bases that match TRBD1. Germline V gene data show CDR1 as KGHSH and CDR2 as LQKENI. This CDR3 has 16 residues. J was trimmed by 3 bases and V by 0 bases; bases with no gene match: 4. In DNA form, the CDR3 reads TGTGCCAGCTCACCACCAAACAGGGGGCAAACAGATACGCAGTATTTT. Encoded protein: CASSPPNRGQTDTQYF.